This entry lists 30 T cell receptor beta chains sequenced from one sample in a study of blood T cell repertoires in COVID-19. Generated by immunoSEQ multiplex PCR, the TCRdb table keeps only in-frame clones and is missing some. Here the sample spans hundreds of thousands of clones, roughly 90% being singletons. Sequenced: PBMCs or T cells enriched from blood (not recorded which). Source of these receptors: a man between 60 and 75 years old who had recovered from COVID-19.

The chain couples TRBV27 to TRBJ2-7; 12 nucleotides match TRBD2. The CDR3 is 14 amino acids. CDR1 and CDR2 from the germline V gene are MNHEY and SMNVEV (reference sequence). V dropped 5 bases and J dropped 4; count of bases not matched to a gene: 3. The chain's CDR3 is CASSRTSGIYEQYF. In DNA form, the CDR3 reads TGTGCCAGCAGTCGGACTAGCGGGATATACGAGCAGTACTTC.

The chain's CDR3 is CASSILLSGGTDTQYF. CDR3 DNA: TGTGCCAGCAGCATCCTACTCAGCGGGGGAACAGATACGCAGTATTTT. The chain couples TRBV5-6 to TRBJ2-3; 8 bases match TRBD2. From germline, CDR1 is SGHDT and CDR2 YYEEEE. J lost 3 bases, V lost 4 bases, and 10 bases had no gene match. The CDR3 is 16 residues long.

The V call is TRBV6-5, the J call TRBJ1-3; perhaps TRBD1 as D (5 bases). The V end was cut by 6 bases, the J end by 4 bases, with 13 bases between. The germline gives CDR1 MNHEY, CDR2 SVGAGI. There are 14 residues in the CDR3. CDR3 nucleotides: TGTGCCAGCAGACCCCAGGGTGCCGGAAACACCATATATTTT. Translating gives CASRPQGAGNTIYF.

The chain recombines TRBV7-2 with TRBJ1-6; 10 positions agree with TRBD1. The germline V gene encodes CDR1 SGHTA and CDR2 FQGNSA. The CDR3 is made up of 15 amino acids. With 2 bases clipped from V and 7 bases from J, the junction kept 2 bases outside the gene matches. The CDR3 spells CASSLSGQGNSPLHF. Here the CDR3 DNA reads TGTGCCAGCAGCTTATCGGGACAGGGGAATTCACCCCTCCACTTT.

V and J are TRBV25-1 and TRBJ1-1, with 7 bases matching TRBD1. Per germline, CDR1 MGHDK and CDR2 SYGVNS. The CDR3 covers 14 residues. The V and J ends lost 2 bases and 1 base, in that order; junction bases with no gene match: 1. CDR3 region: CASSEQGGNTEAFF. DNA for the CDR3: TGTGCCAGCAGTGAACAGGGGGGGAACACTGAAGCTTTCTTT. Full variable domain (outside the CDR3, taken from reference TRBV25-1 and TRBJ1-1): EADIYQTPRYLVIGTGKKITLECSQTMGHDKMYWYQQDPGMELHLIHYSYGVNSTEKGDLSSESTVSRIRTEHFPLTLESARPSHTSQYLCASSEQGGNTEAFFGQGTRLTVV.

This chain connects TRBV5-5 to TRBJ1-3; 7 bases are shared with TRBD1. Trimming took 1 base from V and 0 from J; bases not matched to a gene: 4. Per germline, CDR1 SGHKS and CDR2 YYEKEE (reference sequence). The CDR3 loop spans 16 amino acids. CDR3 sequence (DNA): TGTGCCAGCAGCTTGACAGGGGCCACCTCTGGAAACACCATATATTTT. Translated, it gives CASSLTGATSGNTIYF. Based on the CDR3 plus reference TRBV5-5 and TRBJ1-3, the full variable domain is DAGVTQSPTHLIKTRGQQVTLRCSPISGHKSVSWYQQVLGQGPQFIFQYYEKEERGRGNFPDRFSARQFPNYSSELNVNALLLGDSALYLCASSLTGATSGNTIYFGEGSWLTVV.

The V and J genes are TRBV19 and TRBJ1-6; 9 nucleotides line up with TRBD1. Looked up from germline, CDR1 is LNHDA and CDR2 is SQIVND (reference sequence). The CDR3 has 14 residues. The junction had 3 bases not matched to a gene; V was cut back by 3 bases and J by 9 bases. The CDR3 region has the DNA TGTGCCAGTAGTATGCGGGACAGGGCTTCACCCCTCCACTTT. Amino acids: CASSMRDRASPLHF. Full variable domain (rest looked up from reference TRBV19 and TRBJ1-6): DGGITQSPKYLFRKEGQNVTLSCEQNLNHDAMYWYRQDPGQGLRLIYYSQIVNDFQKGDIAEGYSVSREKKESFPLTVTSAQKNPTAFYLCASSMRDRASPLHFGNGTRLTVT.

The CDR3 region has the DNA TGTGCCAGCAGCTTGACAGGGGCAGAGACCCAGTACTTC. Translating gives CASSLTGAETQYF. V gene TRBV7-9 combines with J gene TRBJ2-5; 8 bases agree with TRBD1. Trimming cost V 3 bases and J 4 bases; bases outside gene matches: 1. The CDR3 runs to 13 residues. Looked up from germline, CDR1 is SEHNR and CDR2 is FQNEAQ (reference sequence). The complete variable domain, with remaining parts taken from reference TRBV7-9 and TRBJ2-5, reads DTGVSQNPRHKITKRGQNVTFRCDPISEHNRLYWYRQTLGQGPEFLTYFQNEAQLEKSRLLSDRFSAERPKGSFSTLEIQRTEQGDSAMYLCASSLTGAETQYFGPGTRLLVL.

This sequence joins TRBV19 and TRBJ2-7; D perhaps matches TRBD1 (6 bases). Trimming removed 6 bases from V and 3 bases from J, with 12 bases in between. Per the germline V gene, CDR1 is LNHDA and CDR2 is SQIVND (reference sequence). The CDR3 runs to 13 residues. For the CDR3, the DNA is TGTGCCAGTAGCTCACAGGGAAGCTACGAGCAGTACTTC. Translating it yields CASSSQGSYEQYF.

Notes on this clone: This sample also contains other DNA sequences that code for the same CDR3. The chain combines TRBV4-3 with TRBJ2-7; D might be TRBD2 (6 bases). This CDR3 spans 16 amino acids. Trimming cost V 0 bases and J 2 bases, with 14 bases left between them. Looked up from germline, CDR1 is LGHNA and CDR2 is YSLEER. The CDR3 DNA reads TGCGCCAGCAGCCAAGACCTGAGGGGAGGAACCTACGAGCAGTACTTC. Encoded protein: CASSQDLRGGTYEQYF.

The rearrangement uses TRBV5-5 and TRBJ2-1, with TRBD2 matching 8 bases. With V trimmed by 4 bases and J by 5 bases, 11 bases remained unmatched. The CDR3 contains 16 residues. Germline V lookup: CDR1 SGHKS, CDR2 YYEKEE (reference sequence). The CDR3 here is CASSVTGTRYDNEQFF. CDR3 coding DNA: TGTGCCAGCAGCGTAACCGGGACTAGGTATGACAATGAGCAGTTCTTC.

The chain combines TRBV27 with TRBJ1-5; possibly TRBD1 for D (6 bases). The germline V gene has CDR1 MNHEY and CDR2 SMNVEV (reference sequence). The CDR3 extends over 14 amino acids. Trimming shortened V by 11 bases and J by 4 bases, and 18 bases separated the two germline ends. CDR3 bases: TGTGCCGGGCCGGGGGGGGCGCGTAATCAGCCCCAGCATTTT. Residues: CAGPGGARNQPQHF.

This clone is a singleton in its sample. The chain recombines TRBV13 with TRBJ2-5; D is unclear. Germline CDR1 PRHDT, CDR2 FYEKMQ (reference sequence). V dropped 5 bases and J dropped 0 bases, with 7 bases sitting between them. The CDR3 sequence is 13 residues long. The CDR3 reads CASSQNNQETQYF. The CDR3 DNA follows: TGTGCCAGCAGCCAAAACAACCAAGAGACCCAGTACTTC.

This clone has a handful of counts. V is TRBV13 and J is TRBJ2-3, with TRBD2 identical over 7 bases. Germline trimming cut 2 bases from V and 2 bases from J; bases unmatched to any gene: 22. Germline loops: CDR1 PRHDT, CDR2 FYEKMQ (reference sequence). CDR3 length: 21 amino acids. The CDR3 DNA follows: TGTGCCAGCAGCTTAAGCGGTCGGGCTTCGTGGGGGGGTGTGAACACAGATACGCAGTATTTT. This encodes CASSLSGRASWGGVNTDTQYF.

The chain employs TRBV2 and TRBJ2-5; TRBD2 matches 13 bases. Germline assignment: CDR1 SNHLY and CDR2 FYNNEI. This CDR3 region has 17 residues. V shed 6 bases, J shed 2 bases, and the junction held 9 bases outside the gene matches. Here the CDR3 reads CASSRLAGGLTQETQYF. In DNA, the CDR3 is TGTGCCAGCAGCAGACTAGCGGGGGGACTGACTCAAGAGACCCAGTACTTC.

This clone was seen a handful of times. This sequence joins TRBV5-4 and TRBJ1-2, with TRBD1 matching over 7 bases. This CDR3 is 17 amino acids long. The V segment lost 4 bases and the J segment 0 bases; nucleotides outside the gene matches: 12. CDR1 SGHNT and CDR2 YYREEE come from the germline V gene (reference sequence). Here the CDR3 DNA reads TGTGCCAGCAGCCGTCGACAGGGAAACTACCCTAACTATGGCTACACCTTC. Translating gives CASSRRQGNYPNYGYTF.

This chain uses TRBV11-3 with TRBJ2-7; 7 bases line up with TRBD2. Germline loops: CDR1 SGHNT, CDR2 YENEEA. With 3 bases clipped from V and 2 bases from J, the junction kept 4 bases outside the gene matches. The CDR3 extends over 14 amino acids. For the CDR3, the DNA is TGTGCCAGCAGCTTGGGGGGGACCCCCTACGAGCAGTACTTC. Its protein is CASSLGGTPYEQYF. The full variable domain, rest sourced from reference TRBV11-3 and TRBJ2-7, is EAGVVQSPRYKIIEKKQPVAFWCNPISGHNTLYWYLQNLGQGPELLIRYENEEAVDDSQLPKDRFSAERLKGVDSTLKIQPAELGDSAVYLCASSLGGTPYEQYFGPGTRLTVT.

The rearrangement links TRBV6-4 to TRBJ1-1, with D perhaps matching TRBD1 (6 bases). The CDR3 is 14 residues long. Trimming took 6 bases from V and 1 from J, leaving 12 bases between them. The germline gives CDR1 MRHNA, CDR2 SNTAGT. The CDR3 DNA reads TGTGCCAGCAGCCGGACAGCTAAGAACACTGAAGCTTTCTTT. It specifies CASSRTAKNTEAFF.

The rearrangement links TRBV5-3 to TRBJ1-2; D ambiguous. TRBV5-3 is an ORF for which the function is uncertain. V dropped 1 base and J dropped 2 bases, with 9 bases sitting between them. CDR3 length equals 14 residues. CDR3 loop: CARSLPQKNYGYTF. The CDR3, as DNA: TGTGCCAGAAGCTTGCCGCAGAAAAACTATGGCTACACCTTC.

Turning to this clone: The junction departs from germline at one end; a sequencing error may be responsible. The chain is built from TRBV5-5 and TRBJ2-7; no reliable D call. CDR1 and CDR2 from the germline V gene are SGHKS and YYEKEE (reference sequence). CDR3 size: 11 residues. As DNA, the CDR3 is TGTGCCAGCAGCTTAGAGTACGCGCAGTACTTC. Its protein product is CASSLEYAQYF.

CDR3 nucleotide sequence: TGTGCCAGCAGCTTCGGAGGGACAGCAGACTCTGGAAACACCATATATTTT. It encodes CASSFGGTADSGNTIYF. The chain joins TRBV5-4 to TRBJ1-3, with 7 nucleotides matching TRBD1. V lost 2 bases and J lost 0; bases outside the gene matches: 8. The CDR3 has 17 amino acids. Germline loops: CDR1 SGHNT, CDR2 YYREEE (reference sequence).

This chain uses TRBV6-5 with TRBJ2-3, with TRBD1 matching over 7 bases. From germline, CDR1 is MNHEY and CDR2 SVGAGI. The V gene end was trimmed by 6 bases and the J gene end by 8 bases; junction bases not matched to a gene: 5. This CDR3 has 12 amino acids. CDR3 residues: CASRHRGGTQYF. CDR3 coding DNA: TGTGCCAGCAGGCACAGGGGTGGTACGCAGTATTTT.

The sample holds one count of this clone. This chain connects TRBV11-2 to TRBJ2-1, with 8 bases fitting TRBD2. J was trimmed by 8 bases and V by 8 bases; bases with no gene match: 14. The length of the CDR3 is 15 residues. CDR1 is SGHAT, CDR2 FQNNGV, per germline. The CDR3 is CASFPIGGAWDEQFF. The CDR3 region has the DNA TGTGCCAGCTTCCCTATCGGGGGGGCATGGGATGAGCAGTTCTTC.

The sample holds one count of this clone. This sequence joins TRBV24-1 and TRBJ2-2; the match to TRBD1 covers 8 bases. The CDR3 has 14 amino acids. The germline V gene has CDR1 KGHDR and CDR2 SFDVKD. V was clipped by 0 bases and J by 8 bases; unmatched bases: 1. CDR3 amino acids: CATSDLQGAGELFF. The CDR3, as DNA: TGTGCCACCAGTGATTTGCAGGGGGCTGGGGAGCTGTTTTTT.

The chain joins TRBV5-1 to TRBJ2-4; D gene unclear. V gave up 3 bases and J gave up 12 bases, with 16 bases separating them. Germline lookup yields CDR1 SGHRS and CDR2 YFSETQ. The CDR3 is 13 residues long. DNA for the CDR3: TGCGCCAGCAGCTCGTACCCTTCAGTCGATCAGTACTTC. Translation gives CASSSYPSVDQYF.

J is TRBJ2-5 and V is TRBV30; D call uncertain. From germline, CDR1 is GTSNPN and CDR2 SVGIG (reference sequence). The V and J ends lost 1 base and 6 bases respectively, with 9 bases between them. The CDR3 consists of 12 residues. The CDR3 DNA is TGTGCCTGGAGTGCCTACTCACAGACCCAGTACTTC. The encoded protein is CAWSAYSQTQYF.

V usage is TRBV7-6 and J usage is TRBJ2-7; TRBD1 matches 9 bases. This CDR3 region has 14 residues. V lost 5 bases to trimming and J lost 2 bases; unmatched junction nucleotides: 4. The V gene's germline CDR1 is SGHVS and CDR2 FNYEAQ. The chain's CDR3 is CASSAGQGPYEQYF. As DNA, the CDR3 is TGTGCCAGCAGCGCGGGACAGGGCCCCTACGAGCAGTACTTC. Combining the CDR3 with reference TRBV7-6 and TRBJ2-7 gives the whole variable domain GAGVSQSPRYKVTKRGQDVALRCDPISGHVSLYWYRQALGQGPEFLTYFNYEAQQDKSGLPNDRFSAERPEGSISTLTIQRTEQRDSAMYRCASSAGQGPYEQYFGPGTRLTVT.

The chain joins TRBV6-5 to TRBJ2-7; no firm D call. Germline CDR1 and CDR2: MNHEY and SVGAGI. This CDR3 has 13 amino acids. V was shortened by 2 bases and J by 2 bases, with 7 bases between the two germline ends. The CDR3 DNA reads TGTGCCAGCAGTTACGGTACTACCTACGAGCAGTACTTC. It translates to CASSYGTTYEQYF.

The rearrangement links TRBV14 to TRBJ1-6; D unresolved. Germline V lookup: CDR1 SGHDN, CDR2 FVKESK. Trimming cost V 3 bases and J 7 bases, with 7 bases left between them. The CDR3 contains 13 residues. In DNA form, the CDR3 reads TGTGCCAGCAGCCATACGACAAATTCACCCCTCCACTTT. Its translation is CASSHTTNSPLHF.

This clone was seen only a few times. The chain couples TRBV5-1 to TRBJ1-2; perhaps TRBD1 as D (5 bases). The V end lost 4 bases, the J end lost 5 bases, and 24 bases lay between the germline ends. The V gene's germline CDR1 is SGHRS and CDR2 YFSETQ. This CDR3 has 17 amino acids. The CDR3 sequence is CASSPDQGGSVPYGYTF. Here the CDR3 DNA reads TGCGCCAGCAGCCCGGACCAGGGTGGGTCTGTCCCTTATGGCTACACCTTC. Full variable domain (outside the CDR3, taken from reference TRBV5-1 and TRBJ1-2): KAGVTQTPRYLIKTRGQQVTLSCSPISGHRSVSWYQQTPGQGLQFLFEYFSETQRNKGNFPGRFSGRQFSNSRSEMNVSTLELGDSALYLCASSPDQGGSVPYGYTFGSGTRLTVV.